This paragraph covers one TCR beta chain sequence. The data stem from a study of blood T cell repertoires in COVID-19. Study in general: The United States, Italy and Spain provided the acute and convalescent COVID-19 samples.

Individuals drawn from 24 US areas were roughly 18 to 95 years old. Grouping used clinical history reported by participants in a survey and questionnaire. V lost 1 base, J lost 8 bases, and 14 bases lay in between. The CDR3 has 15 residues. CDR1 SGHVS and CDR2 FQNEAQ come from the germline V gene. Produced via immunoSEQ multiplex PCR; TCRdb's table is partial and in-frame only. There are 220,000 or so clones in the sample; 80% to 90% occur only once, and 0.87% lies in the top ten. The specimen was PBMCs or T cells enriched from blood (not recorded which). The source is a man aged 45-65 years who had been exposed to COVID-19. The rearrangement uses TRBV7-8 and TRBJ1-4; TRBD1 is a possible D gene (5 bases). The CDR3 protein is CASSLGSGVEEKLFF. The CDR3 DNA reads TGTGCCAGCAGCTTAGGGTCGGGGGTCGAGGAAAAACTGTTTTTT. Together with reference TRBV7-8 and TRBJ1-4, the CDR3 gives the full variable domain: GAGVSQSPRYKVAKRGQDVALRCDPISGHVSLFWYQQALGQGPEFLTYFQNEAQLDKSGLPSDRFFAERPEGSVSTLKIQRTQQEDSAVYLCASSLGSGVEEKLFFGSGTQLSVL.